This T cell receptor beta chain was profiled in a study of blood T cells in healthy people across ages (dated by TCRdb to between 2014 and 2016). Study-wide context: In model experiments, roughly one uniquely barcoded TCR beta cDNA molecule per two T cells was captured by template switching. Donors were grouped into four age groups: young (average 16 years), middle-aged (roughly 38), aged (roughly 67) and long-lived (around 82). Using the same blood draw, the study looked at two additional independent replicas of 1 million unique cDNA reads for two donors, one aged 18 to 30 and the other aged 80 or older. The study measured age-related changes in TCR beta repertoire diversity using deep sequencing normalized with unique cDNA molecular identifiers. Donors of different ages were randomly distributed across sequencing lanes to avoid experimental bias. The investigation overall reported the following: The long-lived group showed more naive CD4+ T cells, fewer expanded clones and increased TCR diversity than the aged group, suggesting age selection. Because profiling used bulk unsorted PBMCs, naive and antigen-experienced compartments could not be compared conclusively. Donor CMV infection status was unknown, potentially confounding age-related changes in expanded clonotypes. Observed TCR beta diversity per million T cells fell roughly linearly with age, and a significant reduction was already apparent by age about 43. The percentage of naive T cells measured by flow cytometry correlated strongly with observed TCR beta diversity. Estimates of total diversity from one million sequenced T cells were regarded as lower bounds and underestimates.

Trimming costs V 5 bases and J 3 bases, and their ends lie 14 bases apart. The cysteine opens and the phenylalanine closes a CDR3 of 14 amino acids. The DNA shown is the 42-base CDR3, in frame from base 1. CDR1 and CDR2 are read off the germline V gene (reference sequence) as MNHEY and SMNVEV. The donors were 40 or so Caucasian individuals from Russia, aged 6 to 90 years, who were systemically healthy. Each donor gave about 9.2 milliliters of peripheral blood, drawn into EDTA-treated Vacutainer tubes. Ficoll-Paque density-gradient centrifugation was used to isolate PBMCs, with at least 6.5 million per sample. Trizol reagent was used to extract total RNA from PBMCs, with at least 5.5 micrograms per sample. Naive CD45RAhigh/CD27high T cell percentages were measured by flow cytometry on a PBMC aliquot from every donor. A remark on this clonotype: Its antigen target is currently unknown. No base qualities exist here, and no much larger clone lies one base off it.

Library construction relied on 5' RACE. Sequencing used an Illumina HiSeq 2500. A second PCR of about 6 to 11 cycles was performed with a sample-barcoded 5' primer and a J-beta primer mix. Each TCR beta cDNA molecule received a unique molecular identifier from a template-switch 5' adaptor carrying 12 random nucleotides. At least 3 million CDR3-containing paired-end reads were obtained from each sample. First-strand cDNA synthesis was performed from all RNA using the Mint cDNA synthesis kit, with priming by a TRBC-specific oligonucleotide. All cDNA was treated with uracil-DNA glycosylase and then went through a first 18-cycle PCR with the universal primers M1SS and BC2_uni_R. Turning to the authors' computational methods: For normalization, 1 million high-quality reads were randomly selected from each sample, with every read carrying a distinct molecular identifier. Instead of being binned into consensus sequences, reads with shared molecular identifiers were discarded. MiTCR, run with a Q25 quality threshold and the strictest error-elimination algorithm, handled CDR3 identification, clonotype clustering and error correction. A nonparametric unseen species model using Euler transformation provided a lower-bound estimate of total TCR beta diversity. Starting from the raw public reads, TCRdb applied fastp trimming at Q25, assembled clones with MiXCR and retained in-frame beta chains. Rows merge per CDR3 protein into single entries with the most common DNA and genes. The V and J calls reflect TCRdb's pipeline rather than the authors' work. For this sample the table gives 1.5 million to 2 million distinct CDR3 sequences, of which roughly a third were detected only once. The ten biggest clones cover 11% of the sample.

The sample was blood. The chain employs TRBV27 and TRBJ2-7; the D gene is possibly TRBD2, with 6 bases matching. This clonotype was obtained from a young woman in good health. CDR3 reads: CASSTLSGLYEQYF. In nucleotides, the sequence is TGTGCCAGCAGTACCCTTAGCGGACTCTACGAGCAGTACTTC.